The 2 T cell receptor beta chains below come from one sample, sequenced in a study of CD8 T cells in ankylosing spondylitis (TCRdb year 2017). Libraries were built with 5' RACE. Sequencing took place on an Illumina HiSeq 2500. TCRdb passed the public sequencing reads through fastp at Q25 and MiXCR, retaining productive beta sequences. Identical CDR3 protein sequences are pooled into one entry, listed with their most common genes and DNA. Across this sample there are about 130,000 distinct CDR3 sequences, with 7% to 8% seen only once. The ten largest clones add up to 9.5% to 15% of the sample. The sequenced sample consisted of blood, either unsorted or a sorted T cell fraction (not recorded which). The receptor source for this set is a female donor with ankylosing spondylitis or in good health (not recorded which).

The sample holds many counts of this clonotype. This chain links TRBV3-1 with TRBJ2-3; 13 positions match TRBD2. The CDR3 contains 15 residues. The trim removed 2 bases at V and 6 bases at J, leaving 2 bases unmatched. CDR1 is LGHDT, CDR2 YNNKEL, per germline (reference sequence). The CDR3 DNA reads TGTGCCAGCAGCCAACGGACTAGCGGGGGTGATACGCAGTATTTT. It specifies CASSQRTSGGDTQYF.

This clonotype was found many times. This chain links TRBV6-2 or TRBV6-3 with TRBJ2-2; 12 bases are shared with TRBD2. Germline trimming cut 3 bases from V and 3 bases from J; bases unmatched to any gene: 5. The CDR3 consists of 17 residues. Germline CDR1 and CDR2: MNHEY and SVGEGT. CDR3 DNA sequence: TGTGCCAGCAGTTATCTAGCGGGGGGGCCAGACACCGGGGAGCTGTTTTTT. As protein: CASSYLAGGPDTGELFF.